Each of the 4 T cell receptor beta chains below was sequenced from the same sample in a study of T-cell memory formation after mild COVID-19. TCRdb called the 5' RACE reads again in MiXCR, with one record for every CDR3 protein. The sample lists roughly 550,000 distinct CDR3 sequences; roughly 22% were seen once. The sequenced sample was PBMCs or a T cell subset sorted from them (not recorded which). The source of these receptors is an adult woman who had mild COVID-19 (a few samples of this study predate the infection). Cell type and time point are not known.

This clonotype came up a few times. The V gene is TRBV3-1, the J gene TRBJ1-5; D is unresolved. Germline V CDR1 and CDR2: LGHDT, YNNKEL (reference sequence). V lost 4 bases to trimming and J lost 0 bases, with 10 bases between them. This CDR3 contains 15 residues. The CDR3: CASSPGHLSNQPQHF. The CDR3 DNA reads TGTGCCAGCAGCCCCGGGCACCTTAGCAATCAGCCCCAGCATTTT.

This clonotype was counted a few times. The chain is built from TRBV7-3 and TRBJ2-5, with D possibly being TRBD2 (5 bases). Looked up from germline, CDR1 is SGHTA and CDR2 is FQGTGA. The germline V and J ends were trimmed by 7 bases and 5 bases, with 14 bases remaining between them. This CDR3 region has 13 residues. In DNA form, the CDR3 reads TGTGCCAGCATCTTCGGCGGGTTCGAGACCCAGTACTTC. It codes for CASIFGGFETQYF.

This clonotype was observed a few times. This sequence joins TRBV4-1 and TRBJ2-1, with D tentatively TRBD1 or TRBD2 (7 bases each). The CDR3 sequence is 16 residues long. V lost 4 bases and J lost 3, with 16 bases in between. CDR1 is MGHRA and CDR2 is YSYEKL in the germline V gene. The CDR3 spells CASSPRGGGNYNEQFF. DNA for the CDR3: TGCGCCAGCAGCCCCCGGGGAGGGGGCAACTACAATGAGCAGTTCTTC.

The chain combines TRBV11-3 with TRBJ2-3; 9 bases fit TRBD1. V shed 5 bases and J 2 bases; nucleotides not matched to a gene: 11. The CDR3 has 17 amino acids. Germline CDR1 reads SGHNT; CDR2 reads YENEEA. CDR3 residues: CASSPPRTGVPTDTQYF. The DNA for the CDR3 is TGTGCCAGCAGCCCACCGAGGACAGGGGTCCCCACAGATACGCAGTATTTT.